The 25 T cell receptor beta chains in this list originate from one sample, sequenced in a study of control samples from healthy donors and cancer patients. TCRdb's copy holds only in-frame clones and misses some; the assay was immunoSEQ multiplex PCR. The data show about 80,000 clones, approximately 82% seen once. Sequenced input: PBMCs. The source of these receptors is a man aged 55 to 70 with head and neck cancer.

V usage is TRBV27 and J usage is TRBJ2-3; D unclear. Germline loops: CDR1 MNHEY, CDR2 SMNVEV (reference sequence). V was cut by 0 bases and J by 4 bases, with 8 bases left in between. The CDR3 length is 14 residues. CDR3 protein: CASSLSSAPDTQYF. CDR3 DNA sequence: TGTGCCAGCAGTTTATCGTCGGCGCCAGATACGCAGTATTTT.

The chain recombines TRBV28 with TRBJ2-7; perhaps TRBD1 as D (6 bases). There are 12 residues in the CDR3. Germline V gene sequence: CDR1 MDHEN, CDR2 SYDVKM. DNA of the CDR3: TGTGCTAGTCGACAGGAATTCTACGAGCAGTACTTC. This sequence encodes CASRQEFYEQYF.

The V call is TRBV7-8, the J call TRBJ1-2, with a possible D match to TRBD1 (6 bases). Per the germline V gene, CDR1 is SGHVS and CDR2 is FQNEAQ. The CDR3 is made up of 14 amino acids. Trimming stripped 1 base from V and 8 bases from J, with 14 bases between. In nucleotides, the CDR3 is TGTGCCAGCAGCTTAGTGGCGGGGGCTCAGGGCTACACCTTC. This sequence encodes CASSLVAGAQGYTF.

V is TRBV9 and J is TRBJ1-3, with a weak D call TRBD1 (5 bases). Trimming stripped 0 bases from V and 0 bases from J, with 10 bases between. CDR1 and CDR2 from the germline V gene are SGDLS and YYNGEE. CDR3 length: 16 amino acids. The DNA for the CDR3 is TGTGCCAGCAGCGTAGATCCAGGGCTCTCTGGAAACACCATATATTTT. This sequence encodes CASSVDPGLSGNTIYF.

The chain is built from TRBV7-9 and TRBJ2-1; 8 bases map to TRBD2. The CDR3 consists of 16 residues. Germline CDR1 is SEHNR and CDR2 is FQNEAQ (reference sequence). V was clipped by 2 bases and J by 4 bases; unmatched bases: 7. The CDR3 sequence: CASSLSLAGLYNEQFF. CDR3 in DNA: TGTGCCAGCAGCTTAAGTTTAGCGGGGCTGTACAATGAGCAGTTCTTC.

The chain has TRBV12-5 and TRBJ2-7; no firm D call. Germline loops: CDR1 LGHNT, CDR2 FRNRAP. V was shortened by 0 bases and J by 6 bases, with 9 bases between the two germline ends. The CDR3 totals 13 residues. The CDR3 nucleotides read TGTGCTAGTGGTTTGGTAACCGGACGCGAGCAGTACTTC. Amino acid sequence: CASGLVTGREQYF.

CDR3 loop: CASSFSDRGELFF. The CDR3 DNA follows: TGTGCCAGCAGTTTTTCCGACAGGGGGGAGCTGTTTTTT. The chain employs TRBV28 and TRBJ2-2, with a tentative D call TRBD1 (6 bases). This CDR3 region has 13 residues. V lost 3 bases to trimming and J lost 8 bases, with 10 bases between them. CDR1 and CDR2 (germline): MDHEN, SYDVKM.

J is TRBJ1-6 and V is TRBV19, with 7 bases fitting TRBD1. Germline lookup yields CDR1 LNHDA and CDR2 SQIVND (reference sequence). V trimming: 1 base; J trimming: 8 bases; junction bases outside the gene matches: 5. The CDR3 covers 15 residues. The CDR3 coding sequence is TGTGCCAGTAGTATAGGGGACAGCGGCGATTCACCCCTCCACTTT. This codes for CASSIGDSGDSPLHF.

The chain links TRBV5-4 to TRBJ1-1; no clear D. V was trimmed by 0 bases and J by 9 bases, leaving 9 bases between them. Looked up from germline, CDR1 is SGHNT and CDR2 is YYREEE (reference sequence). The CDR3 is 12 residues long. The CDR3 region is CASSLGTNQAFF. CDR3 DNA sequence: TGTGCCAGCAGCTTGGGGACCAATCAAGCTTTCTTT.

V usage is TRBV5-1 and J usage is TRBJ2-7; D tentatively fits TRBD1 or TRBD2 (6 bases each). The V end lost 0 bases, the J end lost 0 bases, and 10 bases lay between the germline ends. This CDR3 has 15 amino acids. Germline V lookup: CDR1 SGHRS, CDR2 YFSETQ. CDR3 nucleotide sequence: TGCGCCAGCAGCTTGGCGGGGGACAACTCCTACGAGCAGTACTTC. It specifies CASSLAGDNSYEQYF.

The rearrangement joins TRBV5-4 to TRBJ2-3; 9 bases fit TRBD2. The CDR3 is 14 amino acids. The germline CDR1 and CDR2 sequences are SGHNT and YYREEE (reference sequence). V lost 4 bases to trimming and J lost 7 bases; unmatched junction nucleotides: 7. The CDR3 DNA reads TGTGCCAGCAGCCCCGCTAGCGGGACTAATACGCAGTATTTT. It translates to CASSPASGTNTQYF.

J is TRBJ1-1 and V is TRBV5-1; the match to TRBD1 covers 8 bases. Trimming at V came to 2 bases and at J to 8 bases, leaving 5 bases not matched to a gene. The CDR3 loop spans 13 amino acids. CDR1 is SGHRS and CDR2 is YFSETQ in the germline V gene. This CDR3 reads CASSLQGEGEAFF. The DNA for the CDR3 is TGCGCCAGCAGCTTACAGGGGGAGGGAGAAGCTTTCTTT.

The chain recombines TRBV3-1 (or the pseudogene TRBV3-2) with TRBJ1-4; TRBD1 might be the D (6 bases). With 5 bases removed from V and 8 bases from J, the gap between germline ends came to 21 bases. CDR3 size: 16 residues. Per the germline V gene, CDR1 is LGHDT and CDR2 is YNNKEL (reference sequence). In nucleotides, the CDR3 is TGTGCCAGCAGCAGTACATCCAGGGGAGAATTGGAAAAACTGTTTTTT. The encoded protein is CASSSTSRGELEKLFF.

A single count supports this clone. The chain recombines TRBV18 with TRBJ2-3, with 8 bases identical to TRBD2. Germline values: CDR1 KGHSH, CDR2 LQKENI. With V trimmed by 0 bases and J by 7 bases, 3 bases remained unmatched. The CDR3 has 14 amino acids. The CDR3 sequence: CASSPPAGGYTQYF. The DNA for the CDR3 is TGTGCCAGCTCACCACCTGCGGGAGGATATACGCAGTATTTT.

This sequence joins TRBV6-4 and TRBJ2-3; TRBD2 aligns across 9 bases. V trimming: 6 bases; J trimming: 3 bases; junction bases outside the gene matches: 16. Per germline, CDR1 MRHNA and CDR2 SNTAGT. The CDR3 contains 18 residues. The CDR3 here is CASSRQPSGIGGTDTQYF. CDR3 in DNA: TGTGCCAGCAGCCGACAACCTAGCGGGATCGGAGGTACAGATACGCAGTATTTT.

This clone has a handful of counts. As DNA, the CDR3 is TGTGCCAGCAGCGCAGGGGGGGTAGACACCGGGGAGCTGTTTTTT. Amino acids: CASSAGGVDTGELFF. The chain carries TRBV6-5 and TRBJ2-2; the D call may be TRBD1 or TRBD2 (7 bases each). The CDR3 runs to 15 residues. Trimming took off 6 bases at V and 3 bases at J, with 14 bases between the two ends. The germline V gene encodes CDR1 MNHEY and CDR2 SVGAGI.

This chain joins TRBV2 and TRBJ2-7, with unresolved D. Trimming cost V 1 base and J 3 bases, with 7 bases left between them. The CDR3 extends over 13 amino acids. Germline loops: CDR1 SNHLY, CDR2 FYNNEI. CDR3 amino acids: CASSEDWGYEQYF. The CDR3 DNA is TGTGCCAGCAGTGAAGATTGGGGCTACGAGCAGTACTTC.

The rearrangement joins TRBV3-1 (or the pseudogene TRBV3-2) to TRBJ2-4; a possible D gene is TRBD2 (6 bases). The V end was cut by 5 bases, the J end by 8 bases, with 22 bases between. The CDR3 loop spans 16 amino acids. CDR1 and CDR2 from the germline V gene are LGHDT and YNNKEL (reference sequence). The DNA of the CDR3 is TGTGCCAGCAGCAAACGGAGGTTAGCGGAGGTGGACATTCAGTACTTC. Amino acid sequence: CASSKRRLAEVDIQYF.

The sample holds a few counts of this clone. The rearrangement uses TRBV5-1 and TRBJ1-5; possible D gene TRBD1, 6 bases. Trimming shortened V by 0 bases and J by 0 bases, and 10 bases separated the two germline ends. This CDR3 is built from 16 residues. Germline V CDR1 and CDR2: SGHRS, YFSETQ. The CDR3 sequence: CASSLEGTSSNQPQHF. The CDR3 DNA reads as TGCGCCAGCAGCTTGGAAGGGACATCTAGCAATCAGCCCCAGCATTTT.

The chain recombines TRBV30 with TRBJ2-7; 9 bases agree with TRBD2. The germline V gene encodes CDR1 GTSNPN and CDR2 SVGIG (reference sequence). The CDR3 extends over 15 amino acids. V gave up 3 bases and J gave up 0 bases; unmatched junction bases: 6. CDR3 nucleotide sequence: TGTGCCTGGAGACTAGCGGGTTTTAGCTCCTACGAGCAGTACTTC. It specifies CAWRLAGFSSYEQYF.

CDR3 protein: CASSEVQGAGEAFF. CDR3 DNA: TGTGCCAGCAGTGAGGTACAGGGGGCTGGTGAAGCTTTCTTT. The V call is TRBV2, the J call TRBJ1-1; TRBD1 agrees at 9 bases. This CDR3 comprises 14 residues. Germline assignment: CDR1 SNHLY and CDR2 FYNNEI. With V trimmed by 3 bases and J by 7 bases, 6 bases remained unmatched.

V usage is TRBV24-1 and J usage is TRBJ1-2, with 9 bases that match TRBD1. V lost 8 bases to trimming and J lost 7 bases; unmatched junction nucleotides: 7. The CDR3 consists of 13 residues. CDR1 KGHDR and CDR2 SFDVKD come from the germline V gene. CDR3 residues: CATNPGQGSGYTF. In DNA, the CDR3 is TGTGCCACCAATCCGGGACAGGGCTCTGGCTACACCTTC.

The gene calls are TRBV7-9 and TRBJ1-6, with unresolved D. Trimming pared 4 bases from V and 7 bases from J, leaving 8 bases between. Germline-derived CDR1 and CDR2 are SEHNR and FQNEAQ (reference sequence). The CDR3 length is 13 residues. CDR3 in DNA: TGTGCCAGCAGCTCTACACGGAATTCACCCCTCCACTTT. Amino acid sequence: CASSSTRNSPLHF. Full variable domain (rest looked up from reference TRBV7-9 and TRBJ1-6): DTGVSQNPRHKITKRGQNVTFRCDPISEHNRLYWYRQTLGQGPEFLTYFQNEAQLEKSRLLSDRFSAERPKGSFSTLEIQRTEQGDSAMYLCASSSTRNSPLHFGNGTRLTVT.

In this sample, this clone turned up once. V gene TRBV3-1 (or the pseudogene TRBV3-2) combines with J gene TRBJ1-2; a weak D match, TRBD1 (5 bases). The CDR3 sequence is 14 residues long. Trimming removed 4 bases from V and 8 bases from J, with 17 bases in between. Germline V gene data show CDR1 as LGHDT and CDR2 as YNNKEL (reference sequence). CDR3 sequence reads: CASSLSQADRGYTF. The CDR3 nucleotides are TGTGCCAGCAGCCTTAGTCAGGCCGACAGAGGCTACACCTTC.

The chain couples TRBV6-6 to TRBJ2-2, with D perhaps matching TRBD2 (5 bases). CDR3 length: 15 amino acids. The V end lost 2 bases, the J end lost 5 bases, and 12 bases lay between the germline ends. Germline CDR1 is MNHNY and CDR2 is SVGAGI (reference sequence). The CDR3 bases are TGTGCCAGCAGTTACCTCGGAGGCCGGACCGGGGAGCTGTTTTTT. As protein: CASSYLGGRTGELFF.